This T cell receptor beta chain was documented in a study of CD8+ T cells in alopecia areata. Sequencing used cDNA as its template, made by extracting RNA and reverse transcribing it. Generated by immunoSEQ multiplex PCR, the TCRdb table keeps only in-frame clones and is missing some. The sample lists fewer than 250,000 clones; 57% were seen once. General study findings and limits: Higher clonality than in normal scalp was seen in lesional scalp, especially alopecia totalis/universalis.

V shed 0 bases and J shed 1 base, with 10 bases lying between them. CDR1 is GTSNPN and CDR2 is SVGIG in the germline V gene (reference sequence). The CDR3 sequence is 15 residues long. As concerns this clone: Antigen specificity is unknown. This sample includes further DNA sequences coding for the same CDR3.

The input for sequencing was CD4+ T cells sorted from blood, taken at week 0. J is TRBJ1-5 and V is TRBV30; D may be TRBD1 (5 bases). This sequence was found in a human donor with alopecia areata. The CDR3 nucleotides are TGTGCCTGGAGTGTAGGGGTTCTAAGCAATCAGCCCCAGCATTTT. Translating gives CAWSVGVLSNQPQHF.